This T cell receptor beta chain originates from a study of graft-versus-host responses after intestinal transplantation. General study findings and limits: Some GvH clones were seen earlier in gut or blood, suggesting intestinal origin. Declining HvG levels early post-transplant were linked to peak circulating GvH clone levels. Individuals carrying graft-donor T cell macrochimerism showed high graft-versus-host to host-versus-graft clonal ratios in allografts.

V lost 3 bases to trimming and J lost 3 bases; unmatched junction nucleotides: 9. CDR1 and CDR2 from the germline V gene are SGDLS and YYNGEE. The CDR3 contains 16 residues. Assay used: immunoSEQ multiplex PCR; TCRdb lists only in-frame clones, some missing. The sample has about 88,000 clones, approximately 94% seen once. This clone was seen a single time. Its antigen remains unknown. This chain connects TRBV9 to TRBJ1-1, with TRBD1 identical over 9 bases. This receptor was taken from a human donor who was the organ donor for an intestinal transplant. Specimen: unstimulated CD4+ T cells sorted from spleen or lymph node cells, collected before transplant. As DNA, the CDR3 is TGTGCCAGCAGCGGTCATCACGACAGGGGGGACACTGAAGCTTTCTTT. It translates to CASSGHHDRGDTEAFF.